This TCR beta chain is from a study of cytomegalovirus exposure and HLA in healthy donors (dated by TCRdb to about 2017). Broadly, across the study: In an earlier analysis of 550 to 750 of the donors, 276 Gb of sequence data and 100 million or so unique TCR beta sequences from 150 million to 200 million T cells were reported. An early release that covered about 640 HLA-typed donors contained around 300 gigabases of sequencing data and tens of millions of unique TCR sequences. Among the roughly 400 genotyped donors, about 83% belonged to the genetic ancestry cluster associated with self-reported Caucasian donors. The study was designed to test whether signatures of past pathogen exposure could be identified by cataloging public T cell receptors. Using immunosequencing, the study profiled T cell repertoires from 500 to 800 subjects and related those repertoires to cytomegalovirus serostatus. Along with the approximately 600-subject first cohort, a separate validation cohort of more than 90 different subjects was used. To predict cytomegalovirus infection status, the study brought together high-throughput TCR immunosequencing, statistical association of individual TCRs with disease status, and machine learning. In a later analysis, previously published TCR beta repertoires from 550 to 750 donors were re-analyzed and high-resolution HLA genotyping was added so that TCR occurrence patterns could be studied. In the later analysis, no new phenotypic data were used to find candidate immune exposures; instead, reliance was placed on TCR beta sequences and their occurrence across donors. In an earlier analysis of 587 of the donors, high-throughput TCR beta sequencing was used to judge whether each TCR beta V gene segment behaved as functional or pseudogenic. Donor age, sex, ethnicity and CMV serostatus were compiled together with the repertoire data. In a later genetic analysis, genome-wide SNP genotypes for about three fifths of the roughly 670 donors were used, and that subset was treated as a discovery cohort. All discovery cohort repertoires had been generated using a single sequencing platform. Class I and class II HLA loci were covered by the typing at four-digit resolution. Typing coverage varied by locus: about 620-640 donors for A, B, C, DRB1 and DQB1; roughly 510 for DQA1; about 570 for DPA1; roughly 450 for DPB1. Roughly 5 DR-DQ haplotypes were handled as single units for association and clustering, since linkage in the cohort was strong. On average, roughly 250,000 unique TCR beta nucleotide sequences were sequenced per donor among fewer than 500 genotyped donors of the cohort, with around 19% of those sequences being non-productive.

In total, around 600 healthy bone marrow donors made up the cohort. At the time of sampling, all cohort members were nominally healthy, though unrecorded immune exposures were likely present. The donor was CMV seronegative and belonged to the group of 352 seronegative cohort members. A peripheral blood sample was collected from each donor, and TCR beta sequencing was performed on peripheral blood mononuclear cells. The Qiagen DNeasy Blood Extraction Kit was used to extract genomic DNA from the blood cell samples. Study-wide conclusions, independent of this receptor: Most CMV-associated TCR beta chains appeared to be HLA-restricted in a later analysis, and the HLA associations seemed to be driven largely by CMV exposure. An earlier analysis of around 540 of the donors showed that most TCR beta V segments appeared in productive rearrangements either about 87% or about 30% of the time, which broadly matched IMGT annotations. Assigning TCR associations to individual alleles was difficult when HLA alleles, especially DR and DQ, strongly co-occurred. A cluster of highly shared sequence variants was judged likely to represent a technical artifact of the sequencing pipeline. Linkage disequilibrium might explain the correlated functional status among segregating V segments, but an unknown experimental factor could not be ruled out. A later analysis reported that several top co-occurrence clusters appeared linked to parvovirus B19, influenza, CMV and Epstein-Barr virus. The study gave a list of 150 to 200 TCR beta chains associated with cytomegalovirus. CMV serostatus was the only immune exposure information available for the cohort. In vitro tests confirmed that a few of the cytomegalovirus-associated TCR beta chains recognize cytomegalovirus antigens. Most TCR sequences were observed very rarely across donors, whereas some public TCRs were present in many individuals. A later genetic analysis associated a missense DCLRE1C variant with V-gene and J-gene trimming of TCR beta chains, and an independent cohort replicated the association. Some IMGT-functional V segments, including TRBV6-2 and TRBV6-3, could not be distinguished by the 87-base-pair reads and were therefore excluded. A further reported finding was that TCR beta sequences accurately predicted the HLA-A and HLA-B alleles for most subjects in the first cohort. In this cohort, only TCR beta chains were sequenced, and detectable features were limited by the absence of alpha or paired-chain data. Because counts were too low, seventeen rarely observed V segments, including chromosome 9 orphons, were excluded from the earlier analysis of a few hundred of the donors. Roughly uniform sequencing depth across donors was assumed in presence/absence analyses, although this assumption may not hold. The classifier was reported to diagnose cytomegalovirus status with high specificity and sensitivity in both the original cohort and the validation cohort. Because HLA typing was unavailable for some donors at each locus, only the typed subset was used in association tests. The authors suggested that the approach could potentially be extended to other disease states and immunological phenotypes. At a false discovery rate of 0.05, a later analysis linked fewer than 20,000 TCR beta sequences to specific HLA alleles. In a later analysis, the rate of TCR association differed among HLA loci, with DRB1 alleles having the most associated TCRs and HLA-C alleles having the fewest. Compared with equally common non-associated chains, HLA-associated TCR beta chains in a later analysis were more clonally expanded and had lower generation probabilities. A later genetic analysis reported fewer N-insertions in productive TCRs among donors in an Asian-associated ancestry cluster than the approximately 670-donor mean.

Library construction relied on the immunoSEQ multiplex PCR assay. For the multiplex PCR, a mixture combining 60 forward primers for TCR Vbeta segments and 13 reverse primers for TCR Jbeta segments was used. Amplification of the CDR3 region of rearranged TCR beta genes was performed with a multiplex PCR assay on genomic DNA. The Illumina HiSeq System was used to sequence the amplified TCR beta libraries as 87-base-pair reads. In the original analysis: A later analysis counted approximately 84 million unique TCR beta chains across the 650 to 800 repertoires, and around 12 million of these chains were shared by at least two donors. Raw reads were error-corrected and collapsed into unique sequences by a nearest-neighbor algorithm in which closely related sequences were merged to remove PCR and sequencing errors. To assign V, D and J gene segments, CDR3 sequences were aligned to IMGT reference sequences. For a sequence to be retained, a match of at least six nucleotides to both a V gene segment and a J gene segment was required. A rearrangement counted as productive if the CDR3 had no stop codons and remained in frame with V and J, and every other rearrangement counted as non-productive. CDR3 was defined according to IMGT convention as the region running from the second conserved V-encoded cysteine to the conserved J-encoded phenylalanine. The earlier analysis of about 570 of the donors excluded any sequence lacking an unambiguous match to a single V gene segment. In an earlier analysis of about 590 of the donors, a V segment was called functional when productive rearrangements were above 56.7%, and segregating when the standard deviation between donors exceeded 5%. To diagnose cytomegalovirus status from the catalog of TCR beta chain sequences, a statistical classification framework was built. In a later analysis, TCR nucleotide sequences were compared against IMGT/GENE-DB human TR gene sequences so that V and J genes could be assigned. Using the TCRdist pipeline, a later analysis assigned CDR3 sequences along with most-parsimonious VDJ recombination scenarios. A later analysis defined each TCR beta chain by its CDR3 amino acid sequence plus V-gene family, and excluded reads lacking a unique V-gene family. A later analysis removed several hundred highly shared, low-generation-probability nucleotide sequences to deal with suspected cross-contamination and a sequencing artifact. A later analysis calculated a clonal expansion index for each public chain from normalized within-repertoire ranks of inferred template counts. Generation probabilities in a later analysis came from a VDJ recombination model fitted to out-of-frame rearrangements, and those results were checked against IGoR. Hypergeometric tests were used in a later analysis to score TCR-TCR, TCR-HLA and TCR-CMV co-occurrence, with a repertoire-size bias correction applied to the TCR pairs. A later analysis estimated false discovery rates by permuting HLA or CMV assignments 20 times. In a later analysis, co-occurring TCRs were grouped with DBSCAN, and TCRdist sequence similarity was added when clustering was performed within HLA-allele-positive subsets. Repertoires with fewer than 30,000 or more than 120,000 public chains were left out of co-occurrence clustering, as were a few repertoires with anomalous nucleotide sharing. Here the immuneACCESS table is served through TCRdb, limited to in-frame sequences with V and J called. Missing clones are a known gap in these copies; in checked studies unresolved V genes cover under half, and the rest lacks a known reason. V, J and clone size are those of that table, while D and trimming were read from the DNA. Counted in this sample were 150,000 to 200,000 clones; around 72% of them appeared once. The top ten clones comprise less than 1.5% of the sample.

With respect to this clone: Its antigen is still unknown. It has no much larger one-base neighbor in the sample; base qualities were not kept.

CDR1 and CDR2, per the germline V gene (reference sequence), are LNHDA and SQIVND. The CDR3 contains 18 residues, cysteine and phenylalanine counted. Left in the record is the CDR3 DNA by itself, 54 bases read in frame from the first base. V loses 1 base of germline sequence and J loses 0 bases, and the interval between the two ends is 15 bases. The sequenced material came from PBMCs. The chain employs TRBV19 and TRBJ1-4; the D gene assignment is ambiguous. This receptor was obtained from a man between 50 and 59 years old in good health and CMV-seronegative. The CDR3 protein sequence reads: CASSIGRNRQATNEKLFF. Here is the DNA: TGTGCCAGTAGTATAGGTCGGAATCGTCAGGCAACTAATGAAAAACTGTTTTTT. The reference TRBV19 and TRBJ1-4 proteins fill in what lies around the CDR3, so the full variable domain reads DGGITQSPKYLFRKEGQNVTLSCEQNLNHDAMYWYRQDPGQGLRLIYYSQIVNDFQKGDIAEGYSVSREKKESFPLTVTSAQKNPTAFYLCASSIGRNRQATNEKLFFGSGTQLSVL.